This is a list of T cell receptor beta chains from one sample in a study of T cells in Graves' hyperthyroidism and ophthalmopathy. TCRdb called the multiplex PCR reads again in MiXCR, with one record for every CDR3 protein. The sample lists roughly 500,000 distinct CDR3 sequences; roughly 23% were seen once. Sequenced: blood. The receptors derive from a woman in her seventies with Graves' ophthalmopathy. Both conserved end residues are part of each CDR3. A D gene is named only where the DNA matches it firmly. Part of the rows lack a size; the others show once, few, many or a class for expanded clones.

CDR3 protein,CDR3 DNA,J gene,clone size,V gene,D gene
CSVEEVDSYGYTF,TGCAGCGTTGAAGAAGTCGACTCCTATGGCTACACCTTC,TRBJ1-2,-,TRBV29-1,-
CASKNRLTGYGYTF,TGTGCCAGCAAGAATAGATTAACAGGCTATGGCTACACCTTC,TRBJ1-2,many,TRBV28,-
CASRDRAAYEQYF,TGTGCCAGCAGGGACAGGGCGGCCTACGAGCAGTACTTC,TRBJ2-7,few,TRBV6-1,TRBD1
CASSRGEGVIYNEQFF,TGTGCCAGCAGTAGGGGTGAGGGAGTGATTTACAATGAGCAGTTCTTC,TRBJ2-1,many,TRBV28,-
CASRVTGVTEAFF,TGTGCCAGCAGAGTGACAGGGGTTACTGAAGCTTTCTTT,TRBJ1-1,many,TRBV6-1,TRBD1
CAWSVSLSGRGTQYF,TGTGCCTGGAGTGTAAGTTTAAGCGGGAGGGGTACGCAGTATTTT,TRBJ2-3,-,TRBV30,TRBD2
CASRQWDRAGELFF,TGTGCCAGCAGACAATGGGACAGGGCCGGGGAGCTGTTTTTT,TRBJ2-2,many,TRBV12-3/TRBV12-4,TRBD1
CSGGQAYTEAFF,TGCAGCGGTGGACAGGCCTACACTGAAGCTTTCTTT,TRBJ1-1,many,TRBV29-1,TRBD1
CSARGVSRMDTDTQYF,TGCAGTGCTAGAGGCGTCAGCAGGATGGACACAGATACGCAGTATTTT,TRBJ2-3,-,TRBV20-1,-
CASSPTSGVGEQYF,TGTGCCAGCTCACCAACTTCGGGGGTAGGGGAGCAGTACTTC,TRBJ2-7,few,TRBV18,-
CASSPLGGGTNIEQYF,TGTGCCAGCTCCCCATTGGGGGGGGGTACAAATATCGAGCAGTACTTC,TRBJ2-7,-,TRBV28,TRBD2
CATSRDMYEQYF,TGTGCCACCAGCAGAGATATGTACGAGCAGTACTTC,TRBJ2-7,few,TRBV15,-
CAISESQGERETQYF,TGTGCCATCAGTGAGTCGCAGGGAGAGAGGGAGACCCAGTACTTC,TRBJ2-5,-,TRBV10-3,-
CASSYPRGGLNTEAFF,TGTGCCAGCAGTTACCCCAGGGGCGGTTTGAACACTGAAGCTTTCTTT,TRBJ1-1,many,TRBV6-6,-
CASSQEIAPYSNQPQHF,TGTGCCAGCAGCCAAGAGATTGCACCGTATAGCAATCAGCCCCAGCATTTT,TRBJ1-5,-,TRBV11-1,-
CASYREGPTYNEQFF,TGCGCCAGCTACCGAGAGGGGCCAACCTACAATGAGCAGTTCTTC,TRBJ2-1,-,TRBV10-1,-
CASSLQAGGANEQFF,TGTGCCAGCAGCTTACAAGCGGGAGGGGCCAATGAGCAGTTCTTC,TRBJ2-1,-,TRBV7-2,TRBD2
CAGSPATLNTEAFF,TGTGCCGGCAGCCCCGCTACACTGAACACTGAAGCTTTCTTT,TRBJ1-1,-,TRBV6-1,-
CSARIGLAGLYEQYF,TGCAGTGCTAGGATAGGACTAGCGGGACTATACGAGCAGTACTTC,TRBJ2-7,-,TRBV20-1,TRBD2
CASSRRQGRDMNTEAFF,TGTGCCAGCAGTCGACGACAGGGGCGGGACATGAACACTGAAGCTTTCTTT,TRBJ1-1,-,TRBV7-9,TRBD1
CASSLGLAGLPYEQYF,TGTGCCAGCAGTTTAGGACTAGCGGGGCTACCCTACGAGCAGTACTTC,TRBJ2-7,many,TRBV12-3/TRBV12-4,TRBD2
CASSRPPRDRGREQYF,TGTGCCAGCAGTCGCCCCCCCCGGGACAGGGGTCGCGAGCAGTACTTC,TRBJ2-7,few,TRBV27,TRBD1
CASSLAGQYEQYF,TGTGCCAGCAGCTTAGCGGGGCAGTACGAGCAGTACTTC,TRBJ2-7,many,TRBV7-9,-
CASNGDTYNSPLHF,TGTGCCAGTAACGGGGACACCTATAATTCACCCCTCCACTTT,TRBJ1-6,-,TRBV19,-
CASSDRDYSLETQYF,TGTGCCAGCAGCGACCGGGACTATAGTTTGGAGACCCAGTACTTC,TRBJ2-5,-,TRBV3-1,TRBD2
CSASRLAGGPYNEQFF,TGCAGTGCTAGCCGACTAGCGGGTGGTCCCTACAATGAGCAGTTCTTC,TRBJ2-1,-,TRBV20-1,TRBD2
CASNPEGLLSSEQFF,TGTGCCAGCAATCCCGAGGGACTACTCTCCAGTGAGCAGTTCTTC,TRBJ2-1,many,TRBV28,TRBD2
CSARDGSGEPQHF,TGCAGTGCGCGGGACGGCTCCGGGGAGCCCCAGCATTTT,TRBJ1-5,-,TRBV20-1,-
CASSSTATNEKLFF,TGTGCCAGCAGTTCGACAGCAACTAATGAAAAACTGTTTTTT,TRBJ1-4,-,TRBV6-1,-
CASRTGRLTTEAFF,TGTGCCAGCAGGACCGGACGGCTTACCACTGAAGCTTTCTTT,TRBJ1-1,few,TRBV6-2/TRBV6-3,-
CASSLIPGRDEQYF,TGCGCCAGCAGCTTGATACCAGGACGGGACGAGCAGTACTTC,TRBJ2-7,-,TRBV5-1,-
CASSLTPGTGQETQYF,TGCGCCAGCAGCTTAACCCCCGGGACAGGCCAAGAGACCCAGTACTTC,TRBJ2-5,-,TRBV5-1,TRBD1
CASSLLVTNYGYTF,TGTGCCAGTAGTCTCCTGGTAACTAACTATGGCTACACCTTC,TRBJ1-2,few,TRBV19,-
CATSREATGTTNIQYF,TGTGCCACCAGCAGAGAGGCCACCGGGACAACAAACATTCAGTACTTC,TRBJ2-4,few,TRBV15,-
CASRQGGNGYTF,TGTGCCAGCAGACAGGGAGGGAATGGCTACACCTTC,TRBJ1-2,many,TRBV11-2,-
CASSPSGGRGGTEAFF,TGTGCCAGCAGCCCTTCGGGGGGGCGCGGGGGCACTGAAGCTTTCTTT,TRBJ1-1,many,TRBV7-8,-
CASSDQRMYGYTF,TGTGCCAGCAGTGATCAAAGGATGTATGGCTACACCTTC,TRBJ1-2,many,TRBV2,-
CASSYSGRDYTGELFF,TGTGCCAGCAGTTACTCTGGGCGGGACTACACCGGGGAGCTGTTTTTT,TRBJ2-2,-,TRBV6-2/TRBV6-3,-
CASSQDGGTDTQYF,TGCGCCAGCAGCCAAGATGGGGGCACAGATACGCAGTATTTT,TRBJ2-3,few,TRBV4-1,-
CASSPDRAVETQYF,TGTGCCAGCAGCCCAGACAGGGCGGTGGAGACCCAGTACTTC,TRBJ2-5,many,TRBV11-2,TRBD1
CASSVESGQPQHF,TGTGCCAGCAGCGTAGAGTCGGGACAGCCCCAGCATTTT,TRBJ1-5,few,TRBV9,-
CASSRSGQENQPQHF,TGCGCCAGCTCCAGGTCAGGGCAGGAAAATCAGCCCCAGCATTTT,TRBJ1-5,-,TRBV5-1,-
CASSPSELYSGNTIYF,TGTGCCAGCAGCCCTTCAGAGCTCTACTCTGGAAACACCATATATTTT,TRBJ1-3,-,TRBV7-2,-
CASSLGFPDTQYF,TGCGCCAGCAGCCTGGGATTTCCAGATACGCAGTATTTT,TRBJ2-3,-,TRBV5-1,-
CASSLDQVGLAGLQETQYF,TGTGCCAGCAGCTTAGATCAGGTGGGGCTAGCGGGACTCCAAGAGACCCAGTACTTC,TRBJ2-5,-,TRBV7-2,TRBD2
CASSRTGGAGPLAKNIQYF,TGTGCCAGCAGCCGCACGGGAGGGGCAGGGCCGCTGGCCAAAAACATTCAGTACTTC,TRBJ2-4,many,TRBV12-3/TRBV12-4,TRBD2
CASSLAWGSSTDTQYF,TGCGCCAGCAGCTTGGCCTGGGGGTCGAGCACAGATACGCAGTATTTT,TRBJ2-3,many,TRBV5-1,-
CSARILVSYNEQFF,TGCAGTGCTAGAATACTAGTATCCTACAATGAGCAGTTCTTC,TRBJ2-1,few,TRBV20-1,-
CASSPVEGWTEAFF,TGTGCCAGCAGCCCGGTGGAGGGTTGGACTGAAGCTTTCTTT,TRBJ1-1,few,TRBV5-6,-
CSACRGPSTDTQYF,TGCAGTGCTTGTAGGGGCCCAAGCACAGATACGCAGTATTTT,TRBJ2-3,-,TRBV20-1,-
CASSLTGENYGYTF,TGTGCCAGCAGCTTGACCGGGGAAAACTATGGCTACACCTTC,TRBJ1-2,-,TRBV5-5,-